This TCR beta chain came from a study of T cell clones after liver transplantation. Across the study: Draws occurred before transplant, before withdrawal, and after complete or failed withdrawal.

Data came from immunoSEQ multiplex PCR; TCRdb stores just in-frame clones and leaves some out. The sample has roughly 62,000 clones, about 70% seen once. The ends lost 3 bases at V and 3 bases at J; junction bases unmatched: 3. The CDR3 length is 14 residues. Per germline, CDR1 LNHNV and CDR2 YYDKDF (reference sequence). Details on this clone: Its antigen remains unknown.

Study observations and caveats: In most of the 8 subjects, circulating graft-donor-reactive CD4 TCRbeta sequences fell significantly after transplant.

The receptor was derived from a human patient who received a liver transplant. Some T cells may be supplied by the graft donor. Sequences were derived from CD4+ T cells from blood, sampled at the roughly 16-month timepoint. The rearrangement joins TRBV15 to TRBJ2-3; 7 bases are a match to TRBD2. The CDR3 DNA reads as TGTGCCACCAGCAGGGGAGCGGGGACAGATACGCAGTATTTT. It is translated as CATSRGAGTDTQYF.